This T cell receptor (beta chain) was identified in a study of cytotoxic CD8 clonotypes in ibrutinib-treated CLL. CDR3 length: 13 residues. CDR1 and CDR2 (germline): GTSNPN, SVGIG (reference sequence). With 0 bases removed from V and 6 bases from J, the gap between germline ends came to 11 bases. The assay was immunoSEQ multiplex PCR, and TCRdb's table has in-frame clones only and misses some. This sample has approximately 140,000 clones, with approximately 90% found just once. This specimen was PBMCs, taken after 12 months of ibrutinib treatment. This TCR was recovered from a human donor with chronic lymphocytic leukemia. The J gene is TRBJ1-1, the V gene TRBV30; D uncertain. CDR3 DNA sequence: TGTGCCTGGAGTGTATCGCCAGGCTCTGAAGCTTTCTTT. Encoded protein: CAWSVSPGSEAFF.